The TCR beta chain described here comes from a study of PD-1 blockade in classical Hodgkin lymphoma (dated by TCRdb to 2019 to 2021). Looking at the study overall: Nivolumab dosing was 3 mg/kg intravenously every 2 weeks, continuing until either disease progression or unacceptable toxicity. To define a peripheral blood immune signature of response to PD-1 blockade in classical Hodgkin lymphoma, the study combined TCR beta sequencing with CyTOF.

This sample's time point label indicates: cycle 2 day 1 (C2D1) of nivolumab. Every trial patient had relapsed after autologous stem cell transplantation, and cohorts A, B and C differed in prior brentuximab vedotin exposure. The trial cohort comprised roughly 50 patients with relapsed/refractory classical Hodgkin lymphoma whose best overall responses were complete response, partial response or progressive disease. In the multi-cohort phase II CheckMate 205 trial, trial patients received single-agent nivolumab. An independent review committee assessed best overall response using the 2007 International Working Group response criteria. Trial PBMCs were collected immediately before nivolumab initiation (C1D1) and during therapy at cycle 2 day 1 and cycle 4 day 1. Peripheral blood was collected in 8 mL Vacutainer Cell Preparation Tubes, from which PBMCs were isolated by centrifugation and then cryopreserved.

With regard to this clone: Its antigen remains unidentified. Base qualities are not at hand, and no much larger clone is one base apart. Other DNA variants within this sample encode the same CDR3.

Findings and caveats that apply to the study as a whole: By C4D1, a significant rise was seen in CD4+ TCR diversity but not in CD8+ TCR diversity (p=0.0027 vs p=0.16), and the rise was most apparent among complete responders (p=0.02). Baseline diversity similar to that of newly diagnosed patients was observed in trial patients achieving complete response, whereas significantly lower diversity was observed in partial responders and progressors. Newly diagnosed patients were reported to have lower baseline TCR diversity than healthy donors, and relapsed/refractory patients were reported to have lower baseline TCR diversity still. Lower diversity was observed in patients in whom nivolumab was started less than 1 year after ASCT, and these patients were excluded from later analyses so that confounding by immune reconstitution would be avoided. The study was restricted to a single clinical trial cohort, and the causes of repertoire differences, possibly disease activity or prior therapy, were left undefined.

The Qiagen DNeasy kit was used to extract genomic DNA from unsorted PBMCs and from the negatively selected CD4+ and CD8+ fractions. TCR beta CDR3 regions were subjected to amplification by immunoSEQ multiplex PCR with primers that anneal to V and J segments. A synthetic immune receptor repertoire was used to minimize amplification bias, and any remaining bias was removed computationally after sequencing. On the study's bioinformatics: Custom Python scripts were used to quantify repertoire diversity as the Shannon entropy index. Unsorted, CD4+ and CD8+ repertoires were analyzed separately, except in combined analyses where CD4+ and CD8+ sequences were merged in silico. Clonal expansion was defined as at least a 2-fold frequency increase after treatment relative to C1D1, with a pseudocount of 0.5 for undetected baseline clones. Singleton clones were defined as clones with 0 or 1 copy at C1D1, and non-singleton clones were defined as clones with 2 or more copies. By matching protein sequences in sorted samples from the same patient, clones expanded in unsorted samples were annotated as CD4+, CD8+ or unknown. Diversity changes from C1D1 to C4D1 were tested in paired samples using Wilcoxon tests. TCRdb's version of the immuneACCESS table is confined to in-frame rearrangements and falls short of the full clone set. An unresolved V gene accounts for under half of the shortfall where checked; the remainder is of unknown origin. From that table come the V and J calls and clone size; the DNA was used to work out D and trimming. The sample contains around 150,000 clones, 78% of them found a single time. The top ten clones comprise about 9.2% of the sample.

Reading from cysteine to phenylalanine, the CDR3 counts 14 amino acids. Solely the CDR3 DNA is kept, with 42 bases framed from the first base. Based on the germline V gene, the CDR1 and CDR2 sequences are ENHRY and SYGVKD. Cut back by 0 bases and 5 bases, the V and J ends lie 7 bases apart. Specimen: peripheral blood mononuclear cells (PBMCs), collected before the second cycle of nivolumab. The sequence joins TRBV10-3 to TRBJ2-2; TRBD1 might be the D gene, on 6 matching bases. This TCR was recovered from a human donor with classical Hodgkin lymphoma. The DNA reads as follows: TGTGCCATCAGTGAGTCACAGGGAACCGGGGAGCTGTTTTTT. The encoded protein is CAISESQGTGELFF.